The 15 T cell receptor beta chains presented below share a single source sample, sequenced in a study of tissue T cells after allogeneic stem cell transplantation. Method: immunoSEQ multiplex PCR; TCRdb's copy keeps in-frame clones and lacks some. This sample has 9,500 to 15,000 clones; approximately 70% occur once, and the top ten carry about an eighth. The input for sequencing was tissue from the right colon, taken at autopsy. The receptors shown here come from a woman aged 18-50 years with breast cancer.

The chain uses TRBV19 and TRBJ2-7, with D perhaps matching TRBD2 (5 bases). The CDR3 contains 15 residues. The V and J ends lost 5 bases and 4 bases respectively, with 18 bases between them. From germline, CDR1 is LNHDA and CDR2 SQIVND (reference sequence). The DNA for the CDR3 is TGTGCCAGTAGTTTAAGGGCGTTTAGCGTGTACGAGCAGTACTTC. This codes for CASSLRAFSVYEQYF.

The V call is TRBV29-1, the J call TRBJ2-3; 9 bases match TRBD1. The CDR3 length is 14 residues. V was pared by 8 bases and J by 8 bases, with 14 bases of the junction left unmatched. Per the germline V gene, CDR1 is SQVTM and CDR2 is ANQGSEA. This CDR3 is CSPHRDRDFGTQYF. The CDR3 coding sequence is TGCAGCCCCCACCGGGACAGGGATTTTGGTACGCAGTATTTT.

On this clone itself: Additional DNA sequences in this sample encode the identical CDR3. The CDR3 DNA is TGCGCCAGCAGCTTGGGACCGACAAACACTGAAGCTTTCTTT. As protein: CASSLGPTNTEAFF. The J gene is TRBJ1-1, the V gene TRBV5-1; D ambiguous. The germline V gene encodes CDR1 SGHRS and CDR2 YFSETQ. V gave up 0 bases and J gave up 2 bases, with 8 bases separating them. The CDR3 has 14 amino acids.

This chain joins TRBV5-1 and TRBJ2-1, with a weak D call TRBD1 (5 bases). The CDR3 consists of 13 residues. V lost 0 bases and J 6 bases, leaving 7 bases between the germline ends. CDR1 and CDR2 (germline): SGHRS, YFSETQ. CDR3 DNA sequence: TGCGCCAGCAGCTTGGGGGGCCTCAATGAGCAGTTCTTC. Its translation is CASSLGGLNEQFF.

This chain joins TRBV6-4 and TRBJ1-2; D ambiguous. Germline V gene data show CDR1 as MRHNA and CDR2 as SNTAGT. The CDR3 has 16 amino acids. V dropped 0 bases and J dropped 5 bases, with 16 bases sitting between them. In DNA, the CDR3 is TGTGCCAGCAGTGACTCGAGTGTCCCCGGTAAGTATGGCTACACCTTC. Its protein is CASSDSSVPGKYGYTF.

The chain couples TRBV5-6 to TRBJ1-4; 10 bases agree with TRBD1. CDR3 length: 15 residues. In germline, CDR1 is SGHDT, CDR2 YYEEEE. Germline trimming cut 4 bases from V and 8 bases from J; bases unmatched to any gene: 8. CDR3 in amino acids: CASSALTGGREKLFF. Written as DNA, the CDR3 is TGTGCCAGCAGCGCGTTGACAGGGGGCCGGGAAAAACTGTTTTTT.

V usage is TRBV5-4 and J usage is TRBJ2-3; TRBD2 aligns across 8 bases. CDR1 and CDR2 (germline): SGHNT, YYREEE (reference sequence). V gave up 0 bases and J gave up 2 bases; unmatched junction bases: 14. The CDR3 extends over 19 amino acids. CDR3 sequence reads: CASSLEATSDSLLTDTQYF. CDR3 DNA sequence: TGTGCCAGCAGCTTGGAGGCGACTAGCGACTCCCTACTCACAGATACGCAGTATTTT.

The CDR3 sequence is CASSYYTGLGGYTF. CDR3 in DNA: TGTGCCAGCAGCTACTATACAGGGCTAGGGGGCTACACCTTC. The chain couples TRBV28 to TRBJ1-2, with D possibly TRBD1 on 6 matching bases. This CDR3 contains 14 residues. Germline V gene data show CDR1 as MDHEN and CDR2 as SYDVKM. The V end was cut by 6 bases, the J end by 8 bases, with 19 bases between.

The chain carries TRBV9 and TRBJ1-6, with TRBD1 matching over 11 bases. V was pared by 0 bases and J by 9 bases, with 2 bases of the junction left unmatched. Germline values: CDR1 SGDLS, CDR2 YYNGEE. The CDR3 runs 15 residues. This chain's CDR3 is CASSVGGTGGSPLHF. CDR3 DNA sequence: TGTGCCAGCAGCGTAGGAGGGACAGGGGGTTCACCCCTCCACTTT.

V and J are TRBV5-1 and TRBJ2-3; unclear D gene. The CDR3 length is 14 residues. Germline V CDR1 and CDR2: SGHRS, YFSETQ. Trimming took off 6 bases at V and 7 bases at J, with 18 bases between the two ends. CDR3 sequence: CASKVTLDGNTQYF. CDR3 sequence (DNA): TGCGCCAGCAAGGTCACTTTGGATGGAAATACGCAGTATTTT.

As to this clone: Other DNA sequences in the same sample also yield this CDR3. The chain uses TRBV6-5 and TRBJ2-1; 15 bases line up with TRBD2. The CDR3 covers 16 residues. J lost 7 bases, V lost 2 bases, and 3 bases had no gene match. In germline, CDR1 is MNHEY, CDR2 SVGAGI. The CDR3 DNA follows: TGTGCCAGCAGTTACACAGGACTAGCGGGGGGGAATGAGCAGTTCTTC. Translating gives CASSYTGLAGGNEQFF.

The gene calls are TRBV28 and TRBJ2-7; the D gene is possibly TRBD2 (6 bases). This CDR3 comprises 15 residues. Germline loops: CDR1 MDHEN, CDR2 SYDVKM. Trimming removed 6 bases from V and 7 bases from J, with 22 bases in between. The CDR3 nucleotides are TGTGCCAGCAGGTACCCCTCGCTGGGAGGTGTTGAGCAGTACTTC. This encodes CASRYPSLGGVEQYF.

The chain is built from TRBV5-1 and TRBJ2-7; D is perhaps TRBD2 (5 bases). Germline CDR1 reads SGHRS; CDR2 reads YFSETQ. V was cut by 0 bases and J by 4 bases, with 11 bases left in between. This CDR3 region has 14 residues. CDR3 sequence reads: CASSLGPSGYEQYF. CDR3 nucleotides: TGCGCCAGCAGCTTGGGTCCCAGCGGATACGAGCAGTACTTC.

CDR3 sequence reads: CASSINGGQQWEQYF. As DNA, the CDR3 is TGTGCCAGTAGTATCAATGGGGGGCAACAGTGGGAGCAGTACTTC. This sequence joins TRBV19 and TRBJ2-7; either TRBD1 or TRBD2 may supply D (6 bases each). CDR3 length: 15 amino acids. V was pared by 3 bases and J by 7 bases, with 19 bases between. Germline V gene data show CDR1 as LNHDA and CDR2 as SQIVND (reference sequence).

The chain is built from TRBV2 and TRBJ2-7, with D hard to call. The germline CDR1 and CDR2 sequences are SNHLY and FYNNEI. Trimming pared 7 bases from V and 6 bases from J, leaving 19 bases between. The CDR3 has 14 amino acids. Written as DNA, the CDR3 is TGTGCCAGCATGCGCGAAATAGGCATTGGCGAGCAGTACTTC. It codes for CASMREIGIGEQYF.